The 17 T cell receptor beta chains below were found in one sample sequenced in a study of ipilimumab plus nivolumab after autologous stem cell transplantation. The method was immunoSEQ multiplex PCR; TCRdb's version includes in-frame clones alone and lacks a portion of them. The table has just under 9,500 clones, more than 65% seen once. The source material was PBMCs, sampled in a trial of ipilimumab plus nivolumab as post-transplant consolidation. These receptor sequences come from a female donor with multiple myeloma.

The rearrangement uses TRBV25-1 and TRBJ1-3, with a weak D call TRBD1 (5 bases). CDR1 and CDR2 from the germline V gene are MGHDK and SYGVNS. V lost 4 bases and J lost 7, with 23 bases in between. This CDR3 spans 17 amino acids. The CDR3 loop reads CASSGRGTKARTNTIYF. The DNA of the CDR3 is TGTGCCAGCAGTGGCCGGGGCACGAAAGCGCGGACCAACACCATATATTTT.

The CDR3 DNA reads as TGCGCCAGCAGTGAGTTTGGCACTGAAGCTTTCTTT. Amino acid sequence: CASSEFGTEAFF. The rearrangement uses TRBV10-1 and TRBJ1-1, with D unresolved. The germline gives CDR1 WNHNN, CDR2 SYGVQD (reference sequence). The germline V and J ends were trimmed by 1 base and 4 bases, with 4 bases remaining between them. The CDR3 length is 12 residues.

This chain uses TRBV27 with TRBJ2-1, with 8 bases that match TRBD1. CDR1 and CDR2 from the germline V gene are MNHEY and SMNVEV (reference sequence). Unmatched junction bases numbered 8, after V lost 5 bases and J lost 2 bases. This CDR3 has 16 residues. The CDR3 sequence is CASSPSRDRTYNEQFF. CDR3 DNA: TGTGCCAGCAGTCCCTCCCGGGACAGGACCTACAATGAGCAGTTCTTC.

This clone showed up just a few times. The V gene is TRBV27, the J gene TRBJ2-7, with a possible D match to TRBD1 (6 bases). The germline V gene encodes CDR1 MNHEY and CDR2 SMNVEV (reference sequence). Trimming stripped 5 bases from V and 8 bases from J, with 13 bases between. The CDR3 is made up of 12 amino acids. The CDR3 spells CASSLPQGKQYF. The CDR3, as DNA: TGTGCCAGCAGTCTCCCCCAGGGGAAGCAGTACTTC.

The chain links TRBV7-9 to TRBJ1-1, with D unresolved. This CDR3 is 17 amino acids long. Germline V gene sequence: CDR1 SEHNR, CDR2 FQNEAQ (reference sequence). V lost 1 base and J lost 0, with 15 bases in between. DNA for the CDR3: TGTGCCAGCAGCTTAGGGTTGTCGGCTGCCATGAACACTGAAGCTTTCTTT. This codes for CASSLGLSAAMNTEAFF.

The chain couples TRBV27 to TRBJ2-1; TRBD1 aligns across 7 bases. Germline V gene sequence: CDR1 MNHEY, CDR2 SMNVEV (reference sequence). This CDR3 has 13 amino acids. V lost 7 bases to trimming and J lost 9 bases; unmatched junction nucleotides: 9. The CDR3 coding sequence is TGTGCCAGCACCCCGCCCACAGGGGCTGAGCAGTTCTTC. It specifies CASTPPTGAEQFF.

The rearrangement uses TRBV9 and TRBJ2-3; 9 bases agree with TRBD2. The CDR3 is 16 amino acids. CDR1 is SGDLS and CDR2 is YYNGEE in the germline V gene. Unmatched junction bases numbered 11, after V lost 4 bases and J lost 5 bases. CDR3 DNA sequence: TGTGCCAGCAGCCTCCGGGGCGGGAGGGCCGTAGATACGCAGTATTTT. Translated: CASSLRGGRAVDTQYF.

This chain connects TRBV7-9 to TRBJ2-3, with TRBD1 as a possible D gene (5 bases). Looked up from germline, CDR1 is SEHNR and CDR2 is FQNEAQ (reference sequence). Trimming removed 3 bases from V and 6 bases from J, with 10 bases in between. The CDR3 length is 13 residues. Here the CDR3 reads CASSFAGSDTQYF. Here the CDR3 DNA reads TGTGCCAGCAGCTTTGCAGGGTCCGATACGCAGTATTTT.

V is TRBV7-9 and J is TRBJ2-3; 8 bases align to TRBD2. CDR1 SEHNR and CDR2 FQNEAQ come from the germline V gene (reference sequence). CDR3 length: 14 amino acids. V dropped 4 bases and J dropped 2; count of bases not matched to a gene: 2. The CDR3 loop reads CASSWTSPTDTQYF. In DNA, the CDR3 is TGTGCCAGCAGCTGGACTAGCCCCACAGATACGCAGTATTTT.

In this sample, this clone is medium-sized. In the same sample, other DNA sequences code for this CDR3. This chain connects TRBV27 to TRBJ2-1; D is uncertain. Germline assignment: CDR1 MNHEY and CDR2 SMNVEV (reference sequence). This CDR3 spans 12 amino acids. V lost 3 bases, J lost 5 bases, and 5 bases lay in between. The CDR3 here is CASSLPNNEQFF. The CDR3 nucleotides are TGTGCCAGCAGTTTGCCTAACAATGAGCAGTTCTTC.

The chain recombines TRBV19 with TRBJ1-1, with unresolved D. The CDR3 length is 12 residues. Trimming took 5 bases from V and 4 from J, leaving 8 bases between them. Germline V gives CDR1 LNHDA, CDR2 SQIVND (reference sequence). CDR3 in amino acids: CASSGLGTEAFF. The CDR3 region has the DNA TGTGCCAGTAGTGGGCTCGGCACTGAAGCTTTCTTT.

In this sample, this clone is hyperexpanded (1% or more). The rearrangement uses TRBV2 and TRBJ2-7; TRBD1 matches 8 bases. CDR3 length equals 14 residues. The V gene's germline CDR1 is SNHLY and CDR2 FYNNEI. The junction had 9 bases not matched to a gene; V was cut back by 8 bases and J by 3 bases. The CDR3 sequence is CASCRTGNIYEQYF. CDR3 DNA sequence: TGTGCCAGCTGTAGGACAGGGAATATCTACGAGCAGTACTTC. Filled out from reference TRBV2 and TRBJ2-7, the complete variable domain reads EPEVTQTPSHQVTQMGQEVILRCVPISNHLYFYWYRQILGQKVEFLVSFYNNEISEKSEIFDDQFSVERPDGSNFTLKIRSTKLEDSAMYFCASCRTGNIYEQYFGPGTRLTVT.

V is TRBV19 and J is TRBJ2-2, with a weak D call TRBD1 (5 bases). Trimming stripped 3 bases from V and 5 bases from J, with 10 bases between. The CDR3 runs to 14 residues. The germline gives CDR1 LNHDA, CDR2 SQIVND (reference sequence). In DNA, the CDR3 is TGTGCCAGTAGTATGGCAGGGTTGACCGGGGAGCTGTTTTTT. Its protein is CASSMAGLTGELFF.

This chain links TRBV7-2 with TRBJ2-7; 7 nucleotides match TRBD2. Trimming at V came to 1 base and at J to 1 base, leaving 4 bases not matched to a gene. The CDR3 contains 15 residues. Per the germline V gene, CDR1 is SGHTA and CDR2 is FQGNSA. The CDR3 DNA follows: TGTGCCAGCAGCTTAGGGGCGGGAGCGTCCTACGAGCAGTACTTC. Protein sequence: CASSLGAGASYEQYF.

V and J are TRBV5-1 and TRBJ2-7, with D maybe TRBD1 (5 bases). The V end was cut by 7 bases, the J end by 0 bases, with 14 bases between. Germline lookup yields CDR1 SGHRS and CDR2 YFSETQ. The CDR3 is 14 residues long. The CDR3 region has the DNA TGCGCCAGCCTCCGAGACAGTACCTCCTACGAGCAGTACTTC. Translating it yields CASLRDSTSYEQYF. The complete variable domain, with remaining parts taken from reference TRBV5-1 and TRBJ2-7, reads KAGVTQTPRYLIKTRGQQVTLSCSPISGHRSVSWYQQTPGQGLQFLFEYFSETQRNKGNFPGRFSGRQFSNSRSEMNVSTLELGDSALYLCASLRDSTSYEQYFGPGTRLTVT.

As to this clone: The sample has other DNA sequences that encode this CDR3 too. The chain uses TRBV27 and TRBJ2-1, with a tentative D call TRBD2 (5 bases). V dropped 2 bases and J dropped 7 bases, with 9 bases sitting between them. Per the germline V gene, CDR1 is MNHEY and CDR2 is SMNVEV (reference sequence). This CDR3 has 13 residues. CDR3 in amino acids: CASSLPPGNEQFF. For the CDR3, the DNA is TGTGCCAGCAGTTTACCCCCGGGGAATGAGCAGTTCTTC.

V is TRBV27 and J is TRBJ1-2; a possible D gene is TRBD1 (6 bases). Per germline, CDR1 MNHEY and CDR2 SMNVEV (reference sequence). This CDR3 is built from 15 residues. Trimming cost V 4 bases and J 5 bases, with 17 bases left between them. The CDR3 DNA is TGTGCCAGCAGTTCGTCGTGGGGGGCCCATTATGGCTACACCTTC. It yields the protein CASSSSWGAHYGYTF.